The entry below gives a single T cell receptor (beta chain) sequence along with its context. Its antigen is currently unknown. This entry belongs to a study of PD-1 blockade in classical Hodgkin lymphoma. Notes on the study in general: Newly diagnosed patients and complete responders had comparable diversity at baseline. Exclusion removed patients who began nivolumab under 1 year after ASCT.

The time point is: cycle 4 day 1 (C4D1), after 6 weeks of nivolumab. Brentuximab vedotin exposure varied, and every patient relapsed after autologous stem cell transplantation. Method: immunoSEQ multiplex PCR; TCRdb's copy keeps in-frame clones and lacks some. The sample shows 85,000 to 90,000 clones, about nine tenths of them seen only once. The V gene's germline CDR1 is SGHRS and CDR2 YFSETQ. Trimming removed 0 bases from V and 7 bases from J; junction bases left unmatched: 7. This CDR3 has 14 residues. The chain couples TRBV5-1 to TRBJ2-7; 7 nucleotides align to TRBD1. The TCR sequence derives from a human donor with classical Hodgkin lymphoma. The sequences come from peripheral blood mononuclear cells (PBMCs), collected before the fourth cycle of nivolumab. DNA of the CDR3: TGCGCCAGCAGCTTGGGGGACAGTCTCCTGGAGCAGTACTTC. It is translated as CASSLGDSLLEQYF.